This T cell receptor beta chain was recovered during a study of T cell responses to AZD1222 COVID-19 vaccine. Study-level information: Second-dose timings of about 4 or about 12 weeks were pooled. Study-wide results and limits: It should be noted that donors were predominantly white British and more often female, and clonal diversity was possibly underestimated. Two AZD1222 administrations were followed by greater Spike-specific TCR breadth and depth. Just a handful of AZD1222 recipients were seropositive at baseline.

Germline CDR1 SGHNT, CDR2 YYREEE (reference sequence). This CDR3 comprises 15 residues. V was pared by 4 bases and J by 2 bases, with 14 bases between. A remark on this clone: Its antigen is unknown.

Generated by immunoSEQ multiplex PCR, the TCRdb table keeps only in-frame clones and is missing some. Of 85,000 to 100,000 clones in the sample, around 86% are singletons; the top ten hold 10% to 13%. The receptor was isolated from an adult in good health. V and J are TRBV5-4 and TRBJ2-3; tentatively, D is TRBD2 (5 bases). Sample: peripheral blood, taken on day 0 of AZD1222 vaccination. The CDR3, as DNA: TGTGCCAGCAGCCGATCAGCGGTAACCACAGATACGCAGTATTTT. It yields the protein CASSRSAVTTDTQYF.